Sequencing of this T cell receptor beta chain was carried out in a study of T-cell memory formation after mild COVID-19. Study-wide results and limits: What remained unconfirmed was the SARS-CoV-2 specificity of second-wave clones peaking on day 37. Clones that contracted from day 15 to 85 were balanced CD4/CD8, while later expanders leaned CD4+.

From the 5' RACE reads, TCRdb called clonotypes with MiXCR, one entry per CDR3 protein. The data show 200,000 to 250,000 distinct CDR3 sequences, roughly 9.4% seen once. Germline V gene sequence: CDR1 KGHDR, CDR2 SFDVKD. V lost 10 bases and J lost 2, with 10 bases in between. The CDR3 extends over 13 amino acids. This clonotype has a handful of counts. Its specificity is unknown. The TCR comes from a man younger than 35 who had mild COVID-19 (a few samples of this study predate the infection). Cell type and time point are not known. J is TRBJ2-2 and V is TRBV24-1; D tentatively reads TRBD1 or TRBD2 (5 bases each). Sequencing input: PBMCs or a T cell subset sorted from them (not recorded which). The CDR3 nucleotides are TGTGCCACGGGACGGACCAACACCGGGGAGCTGTTTTTT. Protein product: CATGRTNTGELFF.